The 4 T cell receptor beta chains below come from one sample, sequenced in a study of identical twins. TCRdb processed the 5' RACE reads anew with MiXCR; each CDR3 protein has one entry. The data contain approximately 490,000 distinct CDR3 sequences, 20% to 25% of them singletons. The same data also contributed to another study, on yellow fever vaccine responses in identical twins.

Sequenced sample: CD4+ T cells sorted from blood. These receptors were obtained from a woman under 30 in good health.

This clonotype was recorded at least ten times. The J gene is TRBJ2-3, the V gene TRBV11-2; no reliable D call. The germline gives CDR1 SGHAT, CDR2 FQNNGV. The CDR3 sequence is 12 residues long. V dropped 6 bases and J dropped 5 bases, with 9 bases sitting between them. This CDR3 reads CASSPTLDTQYF. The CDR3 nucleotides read TGTGCCAGCAGTCCGACGTTAGATACGCAGTATTTT.

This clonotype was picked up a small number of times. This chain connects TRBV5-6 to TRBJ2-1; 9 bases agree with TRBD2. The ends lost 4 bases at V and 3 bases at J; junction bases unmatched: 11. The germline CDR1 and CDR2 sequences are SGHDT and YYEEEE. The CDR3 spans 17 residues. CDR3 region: CASSHGASGIRYNEQFF. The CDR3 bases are TGTGCCAGCAGCCATGGGGCTAGCGGGATTCGCTACAATGAGCAGTTCTTC.

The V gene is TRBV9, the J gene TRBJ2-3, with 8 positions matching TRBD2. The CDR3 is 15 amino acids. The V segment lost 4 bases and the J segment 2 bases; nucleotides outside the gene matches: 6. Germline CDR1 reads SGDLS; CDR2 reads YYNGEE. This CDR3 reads CASSPPGGATDTQYF. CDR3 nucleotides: TGTGCCAGCAGCCCCCCGGGGGGGGCCACAGATACGCAGTATTTT.

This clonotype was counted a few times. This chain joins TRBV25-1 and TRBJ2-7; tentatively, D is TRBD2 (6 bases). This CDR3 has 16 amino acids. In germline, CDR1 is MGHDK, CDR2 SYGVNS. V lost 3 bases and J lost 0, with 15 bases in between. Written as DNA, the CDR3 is TGTGCCAGCAGTGACGGGGCTAGCGTTCGCTCCTACGAGCAGTACTTC. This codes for CASSDGASVRSYEQYF.